This T cell receptor beta chain derives from a study of identical twins. Findings and limits, study-wide: Models predicted less out-of-frame TCR alpha sharing in monozygotic twins than was found. Instead of following the same donors, the conclusions were based on cross-sectional statistical analysis.

Unique molecular identifiers were present on cDNA, and template switching added a universal primer site. TCRdb recomputed calls from the 5' RACE reads with MiXCR, one row per CDR3 protein. The sample yields hundreds of thousands of distinct CDR3 sequences, under 9% seen once. Germline values: CDR1 DFQATT, CDR2 SNEGSKA (reference sequence). The CDR3 length is 15 residues. V was pared by 2 bases and J by 1 base, with 14 bases between. This clonotype occurred a few times. Its matching antigen is unknown. These data were likewise used in another study, on yellow fever vaccine responses in identical twins. From that second work: Twins' vaccine T cell response reportedly seemed partly convergent, partly personalized.

The TCR was taken from a woman aged 18-35 years in good health. Material: PBMCs. The chain combines TRBV20-1 with TRBJ2-5; D gene uncertain. Here the CDR3 reads CSARPSRAGQETQYF. In nucleotides, the CDR3 is TGCAGTGCTAGACCCTCCCGGGCAGGCCAAGAGACCCAGTACTTC.